Below are 27 T cell receptor beta chains sequenced from a single sample in a study of T cell responses to AZD1222 COVID-19 vaccine. Assay used: immunoSEQ multiplex PCR; TCRdb lists only in-frame clones, some missing. The sample contains roughly 77,000 clones, just over 90% of which appear only once. This sample comprised peripheral blood, obtained on day 0 of MenACWY control vaccination. The receptors come from an adult in good health.

This clone was counted between two and nine times. Here the CDR3 reads CATLEGNTGELFF. The CDR3 bases are TGTGCCACCCTCGAGGGGAACACCGGGGAGCTGTTTTTT. The chain couples TRBV10-3 to TRBJ2-2; D is perhaps TRBD2 (5 bases). CDR1 is ENHRY and CDR2 is SYGVKD in the germline V gene. The CDR3 runs 13 residues. Trimming took off 10 bases at V and 1 base at J, with 10 bases between the two ends.

The chain employs TRBV27 and TRBJ1-1; 11 nucleotides match TRBD1. Germline assignment: CDR1 MNHEY and CDR2 SMNVEV (reference sequence). CDR3 size: 13 residues. V dropped 6 bases and J dropped 4; count of bases not matched to a gene: 1. The CDR3 coding sequence is TGTGCCAGCAGGGACAGGGGGCTCACTGAAGCTTTCTTT. It specifies CASRDRGLTEAFF.

The chain combines TRBV24-1 with TRBJ2-2; 7 positions agree with TRBD1. The CDR3 covers 14 residues. Looked up from germline, CDR1 is KGHDR and CDR2 is SFDVKD. Trimming at V came to 4 bases and at J to 5 bases, leaving 3 bases not matched to a gene. The CDR3 DNA is TGTGCCACCAGTGAGGGACAGCTAACCGGGGAGCTGTTTTTT. This codes for CATSEGQLTGELFF.

J is TRBJ1-2 and V is TRBV7-5; TRBD1, the D gene given by the table, was not confirmed from the DNA. TRBV7-5 counts as a pseudogene. The CDR3 has 13 residues. This CDR3 reads CATFRGAPYGYTF. For the CDR3, the DNA is TGTGCCACGTTTCGTGGGGCACCCTATGGCTACACCTTC.

This sequence joins TRBV29-1 and TRBJ2-1; 8 nucleotides match TRBD2. Losses at the gene ends were 3 bases for V and 2 bases for J; bases not matched to a gene: 6. Per the germline V gene, CDR1 is SQVTM and CDR2 is ANQGSEA. CDR3 length: 15 amino acids. The CDR3 DNA is TGCAGCGTTGAGTGGTTAGCGGGGCCCTACAATGAGCAGTTCTTC. Its translation is CSVEWLAGPYNEQFF.

This chain joins TRBV6-2 or TRBV6-3 and TRBJ1-4; possible D gene TRBD1, 5 bases. The CDR3 runs to 17 residues. CDR1 MNHEY and CDR2 SVGEGT come from the germline V gene. V lost 6 bases to trimming and J lost 5 bases, with 22 bases between them. CDR3 coding DNA: TGTGCCAGCAGCCACCGGGCGCCAGCCCGGGGGAATGAAAAACTGTTTTTT. Its translation is CASSHRAPARGNEKLFF.

The CDR3 bases are TGCGCCAGCAGCCCAGGACAGGGAGGCTGGGCATATAATTCACCCCTCCACTTT. Protein: CASSPGQGGWAYNSPLHF. V is TRBV5-1 and J is TRBJ1-6; 8 bases agree with TRBD1. There are 18 residues in the CDR3. Looked up from germline, CDR1 is SGHRS and CDR2 is YFSETQ. Trimming cost V 4 bases and J 4 bases; bases outside gene matches: 13.

The rearrangement joins TRBV10-3 to TRBJ1-2; no firm D call. CDR1 and CDR2 from the germline V gene are ENHRY and SYGVKD. This CDR3 is 12 amino acids long. V was pared by 6 bases and J by 0 bases, with 5 bases between. Here the CDR3 reads CAIRGTNYGYTF. The CDR3, as DNA: TGTGCCATCAGGGGAACTAACTATGGCTACACCTTC.

V gene TRBV18 combines with J gene TRBJ2-1; 9 bases are a match to TRBD2. Germline lookup yields CDR1 KGHSH and CDR2 LQKENI. The trim removed 3 bases at V and 5 bases at J, leaving 11 bases unmatched. This CDR3 is built from 17 residues. As DNA, the CDR3 is TGTGCCAGCTCACCGGTTTCCGCGGGAGGGCCCGACAATGAGCAGTTCTTC. Encoded protein: CASSPVSAGGPDNEQFF.

The rearrangement uses TRBV6-2 or TRBV6-3 and TRBJ1-5; TRBD1 agrees at 9 bases. CDR3 length equals 20 residues. Looked up from germline, CDR1 is MNHEY and CDR2 is SVGEGT. V gave up 2 bases and J gave up 1 base; unmatched junction bases: 15. CDR3 bases: TGTGCCAGCAGTTACCCCCCTCTACAGGGGGCGTTTGGAAGCAATCAGCCCCAGCATTTT. Protein product: CASSYPPLQGAFGSNQPQHF.

The genes are TRBV6-5 and TRBJ1-1; 7 nucleotides align to TRBD1. From germline, CDR1 is MNHEY and CDR2 SVGAGI. The V gene end was trimmed by 7 bases and the J gene end by 5 bases; junction bases not matched to a gene: 10. The CDR3 loop spans 14 amino acids. CDR3 region: CASKSRGSRTEAFF. In DNA form, the CDR3 reads TGTGCCAGCAAGAGCAGGGGGTCGCGGACTGAAGCTTTCTTT.

This clone has only a few counts. The J gene is TRBJ2-6, the V gene TRBV6-5, with unresolved D. There are 14 residues in the CDR3. V was clipped by 5 bases and J by 1 base, with 6 bases between them. Germline assignment: CDR1 MNHEY and CDR2 SVGAGI. CDR3 coding DNA: TGTGCCAGCAGTCTATCTTCTGGGGCCAACGTCCTGACTTTC. It is translated as CASSLSSGANVLTF.

The chain combines TRBV7-2 with TRBJ1-2; unclear D gene. CDR3 length: 14 residues. V was trimmed by 1 base and J by 4 bases, leaving 10 bases between them. Germline assignment: CDR1 SGHTA and CDR2 FQGNSA. This chain's CDR3 is CASSLEQTGYGYTF. The CDR3 coding sequence is TGTGCCAGCAGCTTAGAGCAGACGGGCTATGGCTACACCTTC.

The genes are TRBV28 and TRBJ1-2; no firm D call. V was clipped by 5 bases and J by 0 bases, with 10 bases between them. Germline CDR1 MDHEN, CDR2 SYDVKM. This CDR3 has 14 residues. The CDR3 is CASSPAYSNYGYTF. The CDR3 DNA is TGTGCCAGCAGTCCAGCTTATTCTAACTATGGCTACACCTTC.

The CDR3 sequence: CASSTDLPPGPDTQYF. The CDR3 bases are TGTGCCAGCAGCACCGACTTGCCCCCCGGCCCAGATACGCAGTATTTT. The chain employs TRBV7-9 and TRBJ2-3; D unresolved. CDR1 SEHNR and CDR2 FQNEAQ come from the germline V gene (reference sequence). Trimming took off 5 bases at V and 4 bases at J, with 19 bases between the two ends. The CDR3 totals 16 residues.

The rearrangement joins TRBV12-3 or TRBV12-4 to TRBJ1-1; D not resolved. The CDR3 is made up of 13 amino acids. The germline V and J ends were trimmed by 7 bases and 1 base, with 10 bases remaining between them. CDR3 nucleotides: TGTGCCAGCACGCGGGAACAGAACACTGAAGCTTTCTTT. This encodes CASTREQNTEAFF.

This sequence joins TRBV19 and TRBJ2-2; 10 bases line up with TRBD1. From germline, CDR1 is LNHDA and CDR2 SQIVND (reference sequence). The CDR3 is 15 amino acids. V shed 6 bases and J 8 bases; nucleotides not matched to a gene: 9. The CDR3 DNA reads TGTGCCAGTAGCCACGGGGGACAGGGGCTAGGGGAGCTGTTTTTT. This gives the protein CASSHGGQGLGELFF.

The chain combines TRBV30 with TRBJ1-4; 7 bases match TRBD1. The CDR3 length is 15 residues. Per germline, CDR1 GTSNPN and CDR2 SVGIG (reference sequence). V shed 4 bases and J 0 bases; nucleotides not matched to a gene: 5. The CDR3 DNA follows: TGTGCCTGGACCCCAGGGACAGCAACTAATGAAAAACTGTTTTTT. Translating it yields CAWTPGTATNEKLFF.

By share, this clone counts as large. The V and J genes are TRBV6-6 and TRBJ2-7, with 11 bases matching TRBD2. The CDR3 length is 16 residues. With 2 bases clipped from V and 2 bases from J, the junction kept 5 bases outside the gene matches. Germline V gives CDR1 MNHNY, CDR2 SVGAGI (reference sequence). DNA of the CDR3: TGTGCCAGCAGTTACGCCGGTAGCGGGGGGGCCTACGAGCAGTACTTC. Translated: CASSYAGSGGAYEQYF.

The chain couples TRBV7-3 to TRBJ2-3, with D possibly matching TRBD2 (7 bases). The germline CDR1 and CDR2 sequences are SGHTA and FQGTGA. The CDR3 runs 16 residues. V lost 2 bases and J 2 bases, leaving 14 bases between the germline ends. The CDR3: CASSLFGGATTDTQYF. The DNA of the CDR3 is TGTGCCAGCAGCTTATTTGGGGGGGCAACCACAGATACGCAGTATTTT.

CDR3 amino acids: CATSGSARRGTQYF. CDR3 sequence (DNA): TGTGCCACCAGTGGGTCCGCAAGGCGGGGGACCCAGTACTTC. This rearrangement joins TRBV24-1 to TRBJ2-5; TRBD2 is a possible D gene (6 bases). The CDR3 length is 14 residues. V dropped 5 bases and J dropped 7 bases, with 16 bases sitting between them. The germline gives CDR1 KGHDR, CDR2 SFDVKD.

The chain combines TRBV5-5 with TRBJ1-5, with a weak D call TRBD1 (5 bases). CDR3 length: 14 residues. Germline V gene sequence: CDR1 SGHKS, CDR2 YYEKEE (reference sequence). Trimming shortened V by 0 bases and J by 5 bases, and 9 bases separated the two germline ends. CDR3 protein: CASSLEDNYQPQHF. CDR3 nucleotides: TGTGCCAGCAGCTTGGAGGACAACTATCAGCCCCAGCATTTT.

The chain has TRBV19 and TRBJ2-7; 8 nucleotides agree with TRBD2. Germline values: CDR1 LNHDA, CDR2 SQIVND (reference sequence). V lost 5 bases to trimming and J lost 9 bases; unmatched junction nucleotides: 12. The length of the CDR3 is 14 residues. CDR3 bases: TGTGCCAGTAGTCCCGTAGGTCGGGAGGGCATGCAGTACTTC. Translated, it gives CASSPVGREGMQYF.

V gene TRBV3-1 (or the pseudogene TRBV3-2) combines with J gene TRBJ1-6; 7 bases line up with TRBD1. CDR3 length equals 20 residues. Trimming removed 3 bases from V and 4 bases from J; junction bases left unmatched: 18. Germline loops: CDR1 LGHDT, CDR2 YNNKEL (reference sequence). The CDR3 bases are TGTGCCAGCAGCCAGACGAGACAGGGAACGCTACCCTCTTATAATTCACCCCTCCACTTT. Translated, it gives CASSQTRQGTLPSYNSPLHF.

This clone has more than one count but fewer than ten. This chain links TRBV9 with TRBJ2-2; D is unresolved. V lost 0 bases to trimming and J lost 6 bases, with 6 bases between them. Germline assignment: CDR1 SGDLS and CDR2 YYNGEE. This CDR3 has 13 residues. The CDR3 nucleotides are TGTGCCAGCAGCGTAGGCGTCCCCGGGGAGCTGTTTTTT. Translating it yields CASSVGVPGELFF.

This clone was picked up one time. The V gene is TRBV3-1 (or the pseudogene TRBV3-2), the J gene TRBJ2-1; 7 bases agree with TRBD1. Trimming took 1 base from V and 5 from J; bases not matched to a gene: 14. This CDR3 contains 18 residues. CDR1 is LGHDT and CDR2 is YNNKEL in the germline V gene (reference sequence). This CDR3 is CASSQGAVEGTEHNEQFF. The CDR3 DNA reads as TGTGCCAGCAGCCAAGGGGCCGTTGAGGGGACAGAACACAATGAGCAGTTCTTC.

Only one count was recorded for this clone. The chain uses TRBV19 and TRBJ2-5; D possibly uses TRBD1 or TRBD2 (6 bases each). The CDR3 spans 12 residues. V was shortened by 10 bases and J by 5 bases, with 14 bases between the two germline ends. From germline, CDR1 is LNHDA and CDR2 SQIVND (reference sequence). In DNA, the CDR3 is TGTGCCACGGGGGCGGATGTGGAGACCCAGTACTTC. Residues: CATGADVETQYF. Using reference TRBV19 and TRBJ2-5 for the parts outside the CDR3, the full variable domain is DGGITQSPKYLFRKEGQNVTLSCEQNLNHDAMYWYRQDPGQGLRLIYYSQIVNDFQKGDIAEGYSVSREKKESFPLTVTSAQKNPTAFYLCATGADVETQYFGPGTRLLVL.